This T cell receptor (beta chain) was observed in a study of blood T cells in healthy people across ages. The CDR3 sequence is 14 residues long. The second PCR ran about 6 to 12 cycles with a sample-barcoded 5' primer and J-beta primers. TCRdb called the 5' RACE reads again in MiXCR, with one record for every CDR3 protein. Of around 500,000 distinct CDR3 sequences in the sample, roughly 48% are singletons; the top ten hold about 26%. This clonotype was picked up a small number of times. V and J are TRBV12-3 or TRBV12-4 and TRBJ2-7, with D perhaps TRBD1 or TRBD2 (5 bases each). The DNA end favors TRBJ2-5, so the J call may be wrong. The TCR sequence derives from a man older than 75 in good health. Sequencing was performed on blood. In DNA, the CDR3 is TGTGCCAGCAGTTTGGGGACCTTGGGAGAGACCCAGTACTTC. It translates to CASSLGTLGETQYF.